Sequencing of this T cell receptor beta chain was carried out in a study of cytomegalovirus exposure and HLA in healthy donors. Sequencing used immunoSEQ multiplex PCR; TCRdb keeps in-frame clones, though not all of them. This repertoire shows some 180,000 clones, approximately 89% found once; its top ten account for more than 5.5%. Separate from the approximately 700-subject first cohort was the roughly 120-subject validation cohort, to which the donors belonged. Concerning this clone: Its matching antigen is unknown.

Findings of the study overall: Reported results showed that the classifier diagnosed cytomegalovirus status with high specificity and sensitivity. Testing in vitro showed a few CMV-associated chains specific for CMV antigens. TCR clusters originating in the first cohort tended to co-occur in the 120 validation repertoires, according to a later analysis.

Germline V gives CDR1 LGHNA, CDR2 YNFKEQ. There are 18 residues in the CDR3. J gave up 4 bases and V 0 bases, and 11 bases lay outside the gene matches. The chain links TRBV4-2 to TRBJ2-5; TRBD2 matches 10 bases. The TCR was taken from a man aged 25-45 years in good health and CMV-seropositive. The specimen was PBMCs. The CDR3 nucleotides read TGTGCCAGCAGCCAAGATAGGGCAGTAGCGGGAGGTGGAGAGACCCAGTACTTC. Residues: CASSQDRAVAGGGETQYF.